The source of this T cell receptor (beta chain) is a study of blood T cell repertoires in COVID-19. Study background: COVID-19 samples, acute and convalescent, were from the United States, Italy and Spain.

The CDR3 runs 15 residues. Germline lookup yields CDR1 SGHAT and CDR2 FQNNGV. The J segment lost 4 bases and the V segment lost 4 bases, leaving 5 bases of the junction unmatched. Sequenced by immunoSEQ multiplex PCR; TCRdb stores in-frame clones only, minus some. The data hold more than 350,000 clones, with around 87% observed a single time. This clone was recorded once. Grouping used clinical history reported by participants in a survey and questionnaire. Symptom resolution, clearance, or two negative PCRs marked the recovered donors of Cohort 3. The material sequenced was PBMCs or T cells enriched from blood (not recorded which). This TCR was recovered from a woman aged 45-65 years who had recovered from COVID-19. V is TRBV11-2 and J is TRBJ2-1; 9 bases align to TRBD1. CDR3 region: CASSSGQGSYNEQFF. As DNA, the CDR3 is TGTGCCAGCAGCTCCGGACAGGGGAGTTACAATGAGCAGTTCTTC.